The next 21 T cell receptor delta chains were all read from a single sample in a study of gamma-delta T cells after stem cell transplantation. TCRdb re-called the RT-PCR reads using CATT. This sample has about 3,000 delta-chain clones; approximately 2.7% occur once, and the top ten carry about a fifth. Input material: gamma-delta T cells. Every receptor here comes from a human donor. It is not recorded whose cells these are; they may come from a transplant donor.

On this clone itself: With only one base between it and a far larger clone, this is likely a read error. The chain couples TRDV2 to TRDJ2, with 11 nucleotides matching TRDD3. There are 15 residues in the CDR3. Per the germline V gene, CDR1 is GEAIGNYY and CDR2 is EKD. The CDR3 DNA reads TGTGCCTGTGGCACCGCTGGGGGATACAGAGCACAACTCTTCTTT. Protein product: CACGTAGGYRAQLFF.

Concerning this clone itself: TCRdb assigns this DNA the protein of a much larger clone, which departs from its translation at residue 17; this likely reflects a read error, and the protein shown comes from translating the DNA. The rearrangement joins TRDV2 to TRDJ2; 11 bases fit TRDD3. The CDR3 covers 20 residues. Germline V gene lookup returns CDR1 GEAIGNYY and CDR2 EKD. CDR3 loop: CACDTVDTGGYTHLTAELFF. In nucleotides, the CDR3 is TGTGCCTGTGACACCGTCGATACTGGGGGATATACCCATTTGACAGCAGAACTCTTCTTT.

This clone was seen only a few times. TCRdb shows a much larger clone's protein in place of this DNA's translation, and the two differ at residue 4, likely through a read error; the protein shown is translated from the DNA. The genes are TRDV2 and TRDJ1; perhaps TRDD3 as D (5 bases). CDR3 length equals 15 residues. V was shortened by 4 bases and J by 0 bases, with 14 bases between the two germline ends. Germline assignment: CDR1 GEAIGNYY and CDR2 EKD. CDR3: CACELAGRNTDKLIF. CDR3 coding DNA: TGTGCCTGTGAACTGGCCGGGCGAAACACCGATAAACTCATCTTT.

Note on this clone: This likely came from a read error, as a far larger clone is one base away. The same CDR3 can be traced to other DNA sequences in this sample. The V call is TRDV2, the J call TRDJ3; 10 nucleotides line up with TRDD3. This CDR3 region has 19 residues. CDR1 GEAIGNYY and CDR2 EKD come from the germline V gene. The CDR3 bases are TGTGCCTGTGACACCGTGGGGGATACACTCTCCTGGGATACCCGACAGATGTTTTTC. This sequence encodes CACDTVGDTLSWDTRQMFF.

This clone was counted between two and nine times. This likely reflects a read error, since a far larger clone is one base away. The genes are TRDV2 and TRDJ1, with D hard to call. CDR1 is GEAIGNYY and CDR2 is EKD in the germline V gene. The CDR3 has 14 amino acids. V gave up 6 bases and J gave up 3 bases, with 16 bases separating them. The DNA for the CDR3 is TGTGCCTGTAACCTGATTCAAGGGTCCGATAAACTCATCTTT. Residues: CACNLIQGSDKLIF.

This clone was seen a handful of times. The chain uses TRDV2 and TRDJ3; 11 nucleotides match TRDD3. With V trimmed by 0 bases and J by 0 bases, 6 bases remained unmatched. CDR1 is GEAIGNYY, CDR2 EKD, per germline. This CDR3 is 20 amino acids long. CDR3 nucleotide sequence: TGTGCCTGTGACACCGTGGGGGATACGCGACTCTCCTGGGACACCCGACAGATGTTTTTC. Its protein product is CACDTVGDTRLSWDTRQMFF.

This clone was seen only a few times. A far larger clone is off by one base, so a read error is likely. V gene TRDV2 combines with J gene TRDJ1, with 13 bases matching TRDD3. With V trimmed by 3 bases and J by 0 bases, 21 bases remained unmatched. The CDR3 runs to 22 residues. Germline CDR1 reads GEAIGNYY; CDR2 reads EKD. For the CDR3, the DNA is TGTGCCTGTGACTCCCTTCCAACTACTGGGGGATACGTAAGATCGTACACCGATAAACTCATCTTT. Translating it yields CACDSLPTTGGYVRSYTDKLIF.

V is TRDV2 and J is TRDJ1; 8 nucleotides line up with TRDD3. Germline V CDR1 and CDR2: GEAIGNYY, EKD. CDR3 length: 17 amino acids. The V segment lost 3 bases and the J segment 0 bases; nucleotides outside the gene matches: 11. The chain's CDR3 is CACDPILGAQYTDKLIF. In nucleotides, the CDR3 is TGTGCCTGTGACCCGATACTGGGGGCTCAGTACACCGATAAACTCATCTTT.

Relative to its sample, this clone is large (0.1 to 1%). The sample carries other DNA sequences with the same CDR3. The chain has TRDV2 and TRDJ1; no clear D. CDR1 and CDR2 from the germline V gene are GEAIGNYY and EKD. The CDR3 is 18 residues long. V was clipped by 1 base and J by 0 bases, with 20 bases between them. CDR3 protein: CACDTAARTLANTDKLIF. The DNA of the CDR3 is TGTGCCTGTGACACTGCCGCCCGAACCCTCGCAAACACCGATAAACTCATCTTT.

Concerning this clone itself: With a far larger clone one base away, a read error is the likely cause. The chain carries TRDV2 and TRDJ2; TRDD3 matches 9 bases. V shed 5 bases and J 0 bases; nucleotides not matched to a gene: 24. This CDR3 has 22 residues. The germline V gene encodes CDR1 GEAIGNYY and CDR2 EKD. The CDR3 sequence is CACGPVRGDTRQKQALTAQLFF. The CDR3 DNA follows: TGTGCCTGTGGCCCCGTACGTGGGGATACGCGCCAGAAGCAGGCTTTGACAGCACAACTCTTCTTT.

The rearrangement uses TRDV2 and TRDJ1; 7 nucleotides agree with TRDD3. The CDR3 runs to 14 residues. Losses at the gene ends were 6 bases for V and 3 bases for J; bases not matched to a gene: 9. Germline CDR1 is GEAIGNYY and CDR2 is EKD. The CDR3 DNA is TGTGCCTGTAAATCGCTGGGGGCTTCCGATAAACTCATCTTT. Translated, it gives CACKSLGASDKLIF.

The chain couples TRDV2 to TRDJ1, with 7 bases matching TRDD3. Germline loops: CDR1 GEAIGNYY, CDR2 EKD. V shed 2 bases, J shed 1 base, and the junction held 6 bases outside the gene matches. This CDR3 is built from 15 residues. The CDR3 nucleotides are TGTGCCTGTGACATGATACTGGGGACCACCGATAAACTCATCTTT. This translates into CACDMILGTTDKLIF.

This clone was seen repeatedly, ten times or more. A much more abundant neighbour one base away suggests this may be a read error. The genes are TRDV2 and TRDJ1; 7 bases are a match to TRDD3. Germline trimming cut 1 base from V and 0 bases from J; bases unmatched to any gene: 7. The CDR3 is 16 residues long. Germline CDR1 reads GEAIGNYY; CDR2 reads EKD. The chain's CDR3 is CACDTLGAQNTDKLIF. CDR3 DNA: TGTGCCTGTGACACGCTGGGGGCCCAAAACACCGATAAACTCATCTTT.

This clone has more than one count but fewer than ten. A read error likely explains why the TCRdb protein, taken from a much larger clone, differs from this DNA's translation at residue 3; the protein shown is translated from the DNA. The CDR3 DNA reads TGTGCCCGTGACACCGTGGTCGGGGGCAAGGGCTGGGGGATACGCGAACTCATCTTT. Translation: CARDTVVGGKGWGIRELIF. The chain has TRDV2 and TRDJ1; 12 nucleotides agree with TRDD3. This CDR3 region has 19 residues. The germline V gene encodes CDR1 GEAIGNYY and CDR2 EKD.

By share of the sample, this clone is medium-sized. The same CDR3 can be traced to other DNA sequences in this sample. V usage is TRDV1 and J usage is TRDJ1, with D perhaps matching TRDD2 (6 bases). The CDR3 totals 18 residues. Germline values: CDR1 TSWWSYY, CDR2 QGS. V shed 2 bases and J shed 8 bases, with 27 bases lying between them. CDR3: CALGESVLPLVYGGKLIF. CDR3 coding DNA: TGTGCTCTTGGGGAAAGTGTCCTACCCCTGGTATACGGCGGAAAACTCATCTTT.

This clone counts as medium-sized. This likely reflects a read error, since a far larger clone is one base away. The sample contains more than one DNA sequence encoding this CDR3. This chain connects TRDV2 to TRDJ1, with 8 bases lining up with TRDD3. CDR3 length equals 16 residues. From germline, CDR1 is GEAIGNYY and CDR2 EKD. The V and J ends lost 4 bases and 0 bases, in that order; junction bases with no gene match: 9. CDR3 nucleotides: TGTGCCTGTGAATTACTGGGGGCTCAGTACACCGATAAACTCATCTTT. Its protein is CACELLGAQYTDKLIF.

CDR3 DNA sequence: TGTGCCTGTGACACCCTCCTCGGAACGGGGGCGAGGCCCTACACCGATAAACTCATCTTT. It translates to CACDTLLGTGARPYTDKLIF. V usage is TRDV2 and J usage is TRDJ1; maybe TRDD3 (5 bases). The V gene lost 0 bases and the J gene lost 0 bases, with 25 bases spanning the gap. This CDR3 contains 20 residues. From germline, CDR1 is GEAIGNYY and CDR2 EKD.

This clone is judged medium-sized (0.01 to 0.1%). A single base is all that separates this from a far larger clone, so a read error is likely. Other DNA variants within this sample encode the same CDR3. The chain links TRDV2 to TRDJ1; 9 bases are shared with TRDD3. The germline gives CDR1 GEAIGNYY, CDR2 EKD. This CDR3 comprises 19 residues. The DNA of the CDR3 is TGTGCCTGTGACACCGTAAGGGGGATACTTTCAACTTGGGCCGATAAGCTCATCTTT. Translating it yields CACDTVRGILSTWADKLIF.

This clone was detected a few times. A far more abundant clone sits one base away, making this likely a read error. Other DNA sequences of this sample code for an identical CDR3. The V and J genes are TRDV2 and TRDJ1; the match to TRDD3 covers 8 bases. The germline gives CDR1 GEAIGNYY, CDR2 EKD. This CDR3 region has 17 residues. DNA for the CDR3: TGTGCCTGTGACACCTTACTGGGGGCCGCCAACACGGATAAACTCATCTTT. Amino acid sequence: CACDTLLGAANTDKLIF.

This clone was seen a few times. This likely reflects a read error, since a far larger clone is one base away. The sample holds other DNA sequences that translate to the same CDR3. This chain joins TRDV2 and TRDJ1, with TRDD3 identical over 13 bases. Germline V CDR1 and CDR2: GEAIGNYY, EKD. CDR3 length: 17 residues. V dropped 3 bases and J dropped 4; count of bases not matched to a gene: 10. In DNA form, the CDR3 reads TGTGCCTGTGACCCTGTACTGGGGGATACGCGTGACGATAAACTCATCTTT. Residues: CACDPVLGDTRDDKLIF.

With respect to this clone: One base separates it from a far larger clone, so it is likely a read error. In the same sample, other DNA sequences code for this CDR3. The rearrangement joins TRDV2 to TRDJ1; D may be TRDD3 (5 bases). From germline, CDR1 is GEAIGNYY and CDR2 EKD. V was cut by 3 bases and J by 0 bases, with 19 bases left in between. The CDR3 has 17 amino acids. CDR3: CACDPLTRGSNTDKLIF. The CDR3 nucleotides read TGTGCCTGTGACCCTTTAACCCGGGGGTCGAACACCGATAAACTCATCTTT.